This TCR beta chain comes out of a study of T cells in women clearing cervical HPV infection. Comment on this clone: As yet, its antigen is unknown.

Some clones are missing from TCRdb's copy, which holds only in-frame ones; the method was immunoSEQ multiplex PCR. The sample totals tens of thousands of clones. Study-wide findings and caveats: It is unknown whether associations predate infection; no effector/memory or HPV-specific sorting.

This receptor was taken from a woman between 18 and 69 years old with a cervical HPV16 infection that either progressed to CIN3+ or cleared (not recorded which). Sequencing input: blood buffy coat.

This CDR3 reads CASSFGGVIIHEQYF. CDR3 DNA (partial): TGTGCCAGCAGCTTCGGAGGGGTCATTATCCACGAG. The chain employs TRBV7-9 and TRBJ2-7, with D maybe TRBD2 (6 bases). Coverage ceases 3 residues before the CDR3 finishes, and the germline J gene fills in the end. V dropped 3 bases and J dropped 5 bases, with 17 bases sitting between them. CDR3 length equals 15 residues. CDR1 SEHNR and CDR2 FQNEAQ come from the germline V gene (reference sequence).